This T cell receptor beta chain is from a study of PD-1 blockade in classical Hodgkin lymphoma. General study results and limits: Baseline TCR diversity was reportedly lower in newly diagnosed patients than in healthy donors. It was reported as lower still in relapsed/refractory patients.

The sample's time point: cycle 4 day 1 (C4D1), after 5 to 7 weeks of nivolumab. The patients all showed relapse after autologous stem cell transplantation, while their brentuximab vedotin exposure varied. The table came from immunoSEQ multiplex PCR; TCRdb's copy has only in-frame clones and leaves some out. The data hold about 96,000 clones, with about 93% observed a single time. As concerns this clone: Antigen specificity is unknown.

The sequence was collected from a human donor with classical Hodgkin lymphoma. Source: peripheral blood mononuclear cells (PBMCs), taken before the fourth cycle of nivolumab.

The CDR3 loop reads CAWSVRGRGATYEQYF. The CDR3 nucleotides read TGTGCCTGGAGTGTACGAGGGCGGGGGGCCACCTACGAGCAGTACTTC. The gene calls are TRBV30 and TRBJ2-7; 8 bases align to TRBD2. The CDR3 covers 16 residues. From germline, CDR1 is GTSNPN and CDR2 SVGIG (reference sequence). V gave up 0 bases and J gave up 2 bases; unmatched junction bases: 9.